The rows below give T cell receptor beta chains drawn from one sample of a study of CD8 T cells in Susac syndrome. One entry per CDR3 protein results from TCRdb running MiXCR on the immunoSEQ multiplex PCR reads. Found here are under 200,000 distinct CDR3 sequences, 94% of them singletons; the top ten hold roughly 0.11%. Sequencing used CD4+ T cells from PBMCs. The origin of the receptors is a human donor with Susac syndrome. Each CDR3 is given with its conserved first and last residue. Each record gives: clone size, V gene, J gene, D gene, CDR3 DNA, CDR3 protein. D genes are given only for firm matches. Size is stated for part of the rows, as once, few or many counts, or as a class when the clone is expanded.

>-|TRBV18|TRBJ2-2|-
TGTGCCAGCTCACCACCGTTGCACCGGGAGCTGTTTTTT
CASSPPLHRELFF
>-|TRBV19|TRBJ1-2|TRBD1
TGTGCCAGTAAAGCAGGGGGGACACCTTATGGCTACACCTTC
CASKAGGTPYGYTF
>-|TRBV3-1|TRBJ2-7|-
TGTGCCAGCAGCCAAGATGGCGTCTCCTACGAGCAGTACTTC
CASSQDGVSYEQYF
>-|TRBV3-1|TRBJ1-6|-
TGTGCCAGCAGCCAAGGCGAGATTTTCAATTCACCCCTCCACTTT
CASSQGEIFNSPLHF
>-|TRBV12-3/TRBV12-4|TRBJ1-2|-
TGTGCCAGCAGTTTAGACAGCCCTTCCTATGGCTACACCTTC
CASSLDSPSYGYTF
>-|TRBV30|TRBJ2-7|-
TGTGCCTGGAGTGGCCCGGGCTCCCTGCTGGGCGAGCAGTACTTC
CAWSGPGSLLGEQYF
>once|TRBV19|TRBJ2-5|-
TGTGCCAGTAGTATCGATTGGGGCCAAGAGACCCAGTACTTC
CASSIDWGQETQYF
>-|TRBV11-2|TRBJ1-2|-
TGTGCCAGCAGCACCAGGAACTATGGCTACACCTTC
CASSTRNYGYTF
>-|TRBV2|TRBJ1-1|-
TGTGCCAGCACCCTCGGGGAGGACACTGAAGCTTTCTTT
CASTLGEDTEAFF
>-|TRBV6-2/TRBV6-3|TRBJ1-5|-
TGTGCCAGCAGTTACTCTTCGGGTACGGGGAAAACCAATCAGCCCCAGCATTTT
CASSYSSGTGKTNQPQHF
>-|TRBV5-4|TRBJ2-5|TRBD2
TGTGCCAGCAGCAACGGACTAGCGAGAGAGACCCAGTACTTC
CASSNGLARETQYF
>-|TRBV5-1|TRBJ1-2|TRBD1
TGCGCCAGCAAGGCGGGGACAGGGTCGTCGGGCTACACCTTC
CASKAGTGSSGYTF
>-|TRBV10-3|TRBJ2-2|-
TGTGCCATCAGTGAGCAGAGCACCGGGGAGCTGTTTTTT
CAISEQSTGELFF
>-|TRBV7-9|TRBJ2-5|-
TGTGCCAGCAGCTCAACGGGGGGCTGGGGCCAAGAGACCCAGTACTTC
CASSSTGGWGQETQYF
>-|TRBV6-1|TRBJ2-7|-
TGTGCCAGCAGCTCGATTTACCCCCAAGGACAGAGTTTCTACGAGCAGTACTTC
CASSSIYPQGQSFYEQYF
>-|TRBV2|TRBJ1-6|-
TGTGCCAGCAGTGACCAGGGAATGAATTCACCCCTCCACTTT
CASSDQGMNSPLHF
>-|TRBV30|TRBJ2-1|-
TGTGCCTGGAGTGTAAGTGCCAATGAGCAGTTCTTC
CAWSVSANEQFF
>-|TRBV20-1|TRBJ2-1|TRBD2
TGCAGTGCTAACCCAGCGGGGTCCTACAATGAGCAGTTCTTC
CSANPAGSYNEQFF
>-|TRBV4-2|TRBJ1-5|TRBD1
TGTGCCAGCAGCCAATCGGGACAGCATAAGTCAGCCCAGCATTTT
CASSQSGQHKSAQHF
>-|TRBV7-6|TRBJ2-5|TRBD2
TGTGCCAGCAGCTCCCCGGGGGGGCCCCAAGAGACCCAGTACTTC
CASSSPGGPQETQYF
>-|TRBV20-1|TRBJ1-1|-
TGCAGTGCTAGAGATCCTGTAGCAGGGTCTAACACTGAAGCTTTCTTT
CSARDPVAGSNTEAFF
>-|TRBV12-3/TRBV12-4|TRBJ1-2|-
TGTGCCAGCAGTCTTAGTAACTATGGCTACACCTTC
CASSLSNYGYTF